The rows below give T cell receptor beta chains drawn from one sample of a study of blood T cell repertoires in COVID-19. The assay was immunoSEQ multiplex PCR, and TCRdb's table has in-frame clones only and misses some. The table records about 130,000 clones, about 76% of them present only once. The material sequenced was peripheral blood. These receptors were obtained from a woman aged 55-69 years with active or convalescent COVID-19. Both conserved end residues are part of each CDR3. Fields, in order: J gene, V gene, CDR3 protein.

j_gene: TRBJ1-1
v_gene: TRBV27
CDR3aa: CASSFTGMNTEAFF

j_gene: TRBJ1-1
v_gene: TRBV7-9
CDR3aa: CASSAQGGTEAFF

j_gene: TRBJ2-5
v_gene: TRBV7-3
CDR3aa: CASSQGASRETQYF

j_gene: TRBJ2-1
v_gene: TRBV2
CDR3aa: CASGAVDYNEQFF

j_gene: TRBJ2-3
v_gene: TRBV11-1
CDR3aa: CASSPSSGLGEQYF

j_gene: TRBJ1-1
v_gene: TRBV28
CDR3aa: CASRQSTWTGREAFF

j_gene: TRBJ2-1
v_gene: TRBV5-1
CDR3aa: CASSLALGGSSYNEQFF

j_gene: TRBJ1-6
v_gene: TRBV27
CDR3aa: CASSSWEAPLHF

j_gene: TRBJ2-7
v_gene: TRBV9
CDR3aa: CASSGPGQSGQYF

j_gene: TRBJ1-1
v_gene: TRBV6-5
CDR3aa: CASSYLAGNTEAFF